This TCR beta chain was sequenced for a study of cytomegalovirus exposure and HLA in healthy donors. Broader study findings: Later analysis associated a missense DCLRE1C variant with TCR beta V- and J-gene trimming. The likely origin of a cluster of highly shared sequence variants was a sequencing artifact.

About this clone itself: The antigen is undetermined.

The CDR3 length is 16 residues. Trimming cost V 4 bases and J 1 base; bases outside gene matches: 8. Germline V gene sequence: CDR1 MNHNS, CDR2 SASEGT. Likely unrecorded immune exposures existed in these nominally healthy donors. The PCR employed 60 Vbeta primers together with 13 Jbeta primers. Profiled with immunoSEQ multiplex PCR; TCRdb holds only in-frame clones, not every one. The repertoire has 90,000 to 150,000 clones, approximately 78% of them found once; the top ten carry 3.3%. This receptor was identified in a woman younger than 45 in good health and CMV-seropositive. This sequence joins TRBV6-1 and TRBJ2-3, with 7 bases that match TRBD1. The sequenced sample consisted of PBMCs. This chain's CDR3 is CASSADRHLGTDTQYF. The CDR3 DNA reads TGTGCCAGCAGTGCGGACAGGCACTTGGGCACAGATACGCAGTATTTT.